Listed below are T cell receptor beta chains from one sample, sequenced in a study of human T cells and chemical hapten exposure. TCRdb redid the calling of the RACE reads with MiXCR, one entry per CDR3 protein. The sample shows some 200,000 distinct CDR3 sequences, around 20% of them seen only once. Material: whole blood, obtained in connection with sensitization to the hapten diphenylcyclopropenone (DPC). The receptors stem from a woman aged 50 to 60 with alopecia areata. Some clones in this sample may be carry-over from other donors' samples. Both conserved end residues are part of each CDR3. The D gene is left open where the match is weak. Only some rows state a clone size, as once, few, many or a class for expanded clones.

size	V	D	J	DNA	CDR3
-	TRBV6-1	TRBD1	TRBJ2-6	TGTGCCAGCAGCGCACTAACGGGACAGCCCCGAATCTCTGGGGCCAACGTCCTGACTTTC	CASSALTGQPRISGANVLTF
-	TRBV2	TRBD2	TRBJ2-7	TGTGCCAGCATTAGGACTAGCGAGAGGTACGAGCAGTACTTC	CASIRTSERYEQYF
few	TRBV6-2/TRBV6-3	TRBD1	TRBJ1-1	TGTGCCAGCAGTTGGCAATTTTCGACAGGGTTAGACACTGAAGCTTTCTTT	CASSWQFSTGLDTEAFF
-	TRBV5-1	TRBD1	TRBJ2-1	TGCGCCAGCAGCTGGGGGACAGGTCCAAACTCCTACAATGAGCAGTTCTTC	CASSWGTGPNSYNEQFF
-	TRBV20-1	-	TRBJ1-5	TGCAGTGCTAGAGGGAGGGTCCAGCCCCAGCATTTT	CSARGRVQPQHF
few	TRBV6-6	TRBD2	TRBJ2-2	TGTGCCACTAGCGGGGCGAACACCGGGGAGCTGTTTTTT	CATSGANTGELFF
-	TRBV3-1	-	TRBJ2-1	TGTGCCAGCAGCCAACAACCGGGGATCGGTAGCTACAATGAGCAGTTCTTC	CASSQQPGIGSYNEQFF
-	TRBV5-5	-	TRBJ2-7	TGTGCCAGCAGAGCTGAAAGCTACGAGCAGTACTTC	CASRAESYEQYF
-	TRBV10-3	-	TRBJ1-5	TGTGCCATCAGTCAGGGGAGCAATCAGCCCCAGCATTTT	CAISQGSNQPQHF
-	TRBV7-6	TRBD1	TRBJ2-7	TGTGCCAGCAGCCCCCAGGTTAGGGGGCTATACGAGCAGTACTTC	CASSPQVRGLYEQYF
-	TRBV7-9	-	TRBJ2-7	TGTGCCAGCAGCCATCCCCGGGGCCCTAGTAGGGGCTACTACGAGCAGTACTTC	CASSHPRGPSRGYYEQYF
many	TRBV11-2	-	TRBJ2-7	TGTGCCAGCAGCTGGGGAACCTACGAGCAGTACTTC	CASSWGTYEQYF
few	TRBV29-1	-	TRBJ2-2	TGCAGCGTTGGGTATTTGAAGAACACCGGGGAGCTGTTTTTT	CSVGYLKNTGELFF
-	TRBV2	-	TRBJ2-2	TGTGCCAGCAGTGAGGACTCCAACACCGGGGAGCTGTTTTTT	CASSEDSNTGELFF
-	TRBV20-1	-	TRBJ2-7	TGCAGTGCTTCGAGGCAGGCCAGAGCCTACGAGCAGTACTTC	CSASRQARAYEQYF
few	TRBV6-1	-	TRBJ1-5	TGTGCCAGCAGTGGGTTCAAGGGGGTTCCTCAGCCCCAGCATTTT	CASSGFKGVPQPQHF
-	TRBV28	-	TRBJ2-5	TGTGCCAGCAGTACCCTCGGGGTTCAAGAGACCCAGTACTTC	CASSTLGVQETQYF
few	TRBV29-1	-	TRBJ2-5	TGCAGCGTTGACTTGGACGGCCAAGAGACCCAGTACTTC	CSVDLDGQETQYF
many	TRBV29-1	-	TRBJ1-1	TGCAGCGTTGGAGGCCGTATGAACACTGAAGCTTTCTTT	CSVGGRMNTEAFF
-	TRBV18	-	TRBJ1-1	TGTGCCAGCTCACCACAACGGACTGAAGCTTTCTTT	CASSPQRTEAFF
-	TRBV6-2/TRBV6-3	TRBD1	TRBJ2-1	TGTGCCAGCAGTCCGACAGGGTATGAGCAGTTCTTC	CASSPTGYEQFF
-	TRBV29-1	-	TRBJ1-1	TGCAGCGCCTTCGGGGCCGGGAACACTGAAGCTTTCTTT	CSAFGAGNTEAFF
few	TRBV28	TRBD2	TRBJ2-7	TGTGCCAGCAGTTTGACTAGCGGGAGAAGGGAGCAGTACTTC	CASSLTSGRREQYF
-	TRBV19	-	TRBJ2-1	TGTGCCAGTAGTATCCGGGAAAGCTACTACAATGAGCAGTTCTTC	CASSIRESYYNEQFF
-	TRBV5-5	TRBD1	TRBJ2-4	TGTGCCAGCAGCTTAAGGACAGGGGTCGAAAACATTCAGTACTTC	CASSLRTGVENIQYF
-	TRBV29-1	TRBD1	TRBJ1-2	TGCAGCGGGGGGGACAGGGGGCGCCCAGAAAACTATGGCTACACCTTC	CSGGDRGRPENYGYTF
few	TRBV20-1	-	TRBJ2-2	TGCAGTGCTAGACGGGTTCCTCAGACCGGGGAGCTGTTTTTT	CSARRVPQTGELFF
once	TRBV29-1	-	TRBJ2-5	TGCAGCGGGGCAGCCGAGACCCAGTACTTC	CSGAAETQYF
few	TRBV20-1	TRBD2	TRBJ2-3	TGCAGTGCTAGATTAGCGGGAGTGGCAGATACGCAGTATTTT	CSARLAGVADTQYF